The clone carrying this T cell receptor beta chain was counted only a few times. Its target is unknown. Time point: sample taken at primary tumor resection. V shed 4 bases and J shed 0 bases, with 11 bases lying between them. Germline assignment: CDR1 SGHRS and CDR2 YFSETQ. The CDR3 spans 15 residues. The data are from a study of spatial heterogeneity in lung cancer. Study as a whole: The study observed each unique TCR and UMI combination more than ten times on average in raw reads. Whole-study results and caveats: Tumors with more nonsynonymous mutations had more expanded intratumoral alpha and beta TCRs.

MiXCR, run by TCRdb on the 5' RACE reads, gives a single entry per CDR3 protein. Counted here are around 100,000 distinct CDR3 sequences, nearly 4.5% occurring once; the ten biggest clones make up less than 25%. The gene calls are TRBV5-1 and TRBJ2-1; D possibly corresponds to TRBD2 (6 bases). This receptor was obtained from a male donor with early-stage non-small cell lung cancer. The sequenced sample was lung tumor tissue, obtained at surgery. DNA of the CDR3: TGCGCCAGCAGCCCTTCCGGGGGCTCCTACAATGAGCAGTTCTTC. It is translated as CASSPSGGSYNEQFF.